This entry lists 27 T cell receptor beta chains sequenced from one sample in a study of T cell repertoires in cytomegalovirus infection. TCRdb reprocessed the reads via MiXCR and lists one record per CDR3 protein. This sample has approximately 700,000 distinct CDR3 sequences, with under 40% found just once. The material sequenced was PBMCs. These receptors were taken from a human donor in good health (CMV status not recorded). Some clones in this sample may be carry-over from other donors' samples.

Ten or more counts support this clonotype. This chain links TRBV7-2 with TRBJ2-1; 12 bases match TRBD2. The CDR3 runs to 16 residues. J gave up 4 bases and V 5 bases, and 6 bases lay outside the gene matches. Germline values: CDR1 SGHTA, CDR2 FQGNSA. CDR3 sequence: CASSPLTSGSYNEQFF. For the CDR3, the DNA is TGTGCCAGCAGCCCGCTGACTAGCGGGAGTTACAATGAGCAGTTCTTC.

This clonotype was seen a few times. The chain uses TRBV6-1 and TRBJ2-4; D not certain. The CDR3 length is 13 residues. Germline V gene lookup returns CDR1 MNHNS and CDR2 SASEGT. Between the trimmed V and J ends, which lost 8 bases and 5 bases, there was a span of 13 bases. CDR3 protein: CASRVTVQNIQYF. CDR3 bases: TGTGCCAGCCGCGTGACGGTCCAAAACATTCAGTACTTC.

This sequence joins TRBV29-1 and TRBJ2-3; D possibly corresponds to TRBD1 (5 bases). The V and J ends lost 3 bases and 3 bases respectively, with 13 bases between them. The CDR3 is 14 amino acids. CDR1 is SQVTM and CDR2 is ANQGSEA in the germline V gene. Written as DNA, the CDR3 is TGCAGCGTTGAGTACAGGATCGTAACAGATACGCAGTATTTT. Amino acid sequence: CSVEYRIVTDTQYF.

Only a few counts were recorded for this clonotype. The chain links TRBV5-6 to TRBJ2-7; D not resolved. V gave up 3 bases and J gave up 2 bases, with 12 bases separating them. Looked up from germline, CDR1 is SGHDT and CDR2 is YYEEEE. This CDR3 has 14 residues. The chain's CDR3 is CASSSADGAYEQYF. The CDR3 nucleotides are TGTGCCAGCAGCTCCGCGGACGGAGCCTACGAGCAGTACTTC. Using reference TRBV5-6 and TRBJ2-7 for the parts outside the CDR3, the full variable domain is DAGVTQSPTHLIKTRGQQVTLRCSPKSGHDTVSWYQQALGQGPQFIFQYYEEEERQRGNFPDRFSGHQFPNYSSELNVNALLLGDSALYLCASSSADGAYEQYFGPGTRLTVT.

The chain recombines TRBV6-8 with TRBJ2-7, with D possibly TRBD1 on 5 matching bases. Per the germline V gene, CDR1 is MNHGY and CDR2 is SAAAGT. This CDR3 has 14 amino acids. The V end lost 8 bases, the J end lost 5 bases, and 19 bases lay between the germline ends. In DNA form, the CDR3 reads TGTGCCAGCTACAGAGACGCAGGGATGGACGAGCAGTACTTC. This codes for CASYRDAGMDEQYF.

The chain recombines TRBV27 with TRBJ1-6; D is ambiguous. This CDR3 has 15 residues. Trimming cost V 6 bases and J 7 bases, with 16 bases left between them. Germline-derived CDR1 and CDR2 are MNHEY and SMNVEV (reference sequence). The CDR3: CASSLVTVVNSPLHF. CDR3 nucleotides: TGTGCCAGCAGCCTGGTGACTGTTGTAAATTCACCCCTCCACTTT.

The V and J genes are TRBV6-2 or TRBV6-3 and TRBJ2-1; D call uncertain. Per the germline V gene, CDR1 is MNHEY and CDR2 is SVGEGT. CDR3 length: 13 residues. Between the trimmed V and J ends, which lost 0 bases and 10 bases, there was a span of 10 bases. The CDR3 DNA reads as TGTGCCAGCAGTTACTCTTTGAGGAGCGAGCAGTTCTTC. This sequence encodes CASSYSLRSEQFF.

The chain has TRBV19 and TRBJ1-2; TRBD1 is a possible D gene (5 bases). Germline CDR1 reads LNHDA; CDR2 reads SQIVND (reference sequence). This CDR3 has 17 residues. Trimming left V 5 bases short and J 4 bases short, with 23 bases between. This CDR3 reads CASSPRDERVTGYGYTF. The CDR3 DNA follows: TGTGCCAGTAGTCCCAGGGACGAAAGGGTTACCGGCTATGGCTACACCTTC.

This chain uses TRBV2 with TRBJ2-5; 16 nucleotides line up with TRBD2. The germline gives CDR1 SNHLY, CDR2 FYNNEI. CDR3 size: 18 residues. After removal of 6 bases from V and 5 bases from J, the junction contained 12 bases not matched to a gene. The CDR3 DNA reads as TGTGCCAGCAGAACTCGCCCGGGACTAGCGGGGGGGCCTGAGACCCAGTACTTC. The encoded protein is CASRTRPGLAGGPETQYF.

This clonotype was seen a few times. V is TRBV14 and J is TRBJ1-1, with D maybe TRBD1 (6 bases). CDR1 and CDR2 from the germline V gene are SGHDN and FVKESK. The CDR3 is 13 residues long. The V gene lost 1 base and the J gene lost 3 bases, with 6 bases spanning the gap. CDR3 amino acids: CASSQGTDTEAFF. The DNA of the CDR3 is TGTGCCAGCAGCCAAGGGACAGACACTGAAGCTTTCTTT. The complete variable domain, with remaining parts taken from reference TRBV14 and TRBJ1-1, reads EAGVTQFPSHSVIEKGQTVTLRCDPISGHDNLYWYRRVMGKEIKFLLHFVKESKQDESGMPNNRFLAERTGGTYSTLKVQPAELEDSGVYFCASSQGTDTEAFFGQGTRLTVV.

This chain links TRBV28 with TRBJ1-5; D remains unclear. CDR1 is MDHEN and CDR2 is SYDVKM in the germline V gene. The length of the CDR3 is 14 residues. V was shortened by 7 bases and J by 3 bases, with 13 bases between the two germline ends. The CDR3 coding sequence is TGTGCCAGCATTCGGGGATCAACCAATCAGCCCCAGCATTTT. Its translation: CASIRGSTNQPQHF.

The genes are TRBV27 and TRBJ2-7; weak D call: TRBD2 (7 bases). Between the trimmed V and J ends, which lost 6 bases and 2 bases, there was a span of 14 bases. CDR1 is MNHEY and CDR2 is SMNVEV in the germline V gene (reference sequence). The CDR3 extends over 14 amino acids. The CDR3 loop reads CASSQGRGPYEQYF. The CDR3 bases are TGTGCCAGCAGCCAGGGGAGGGGCCCCTACGAGCAGTACTTC.

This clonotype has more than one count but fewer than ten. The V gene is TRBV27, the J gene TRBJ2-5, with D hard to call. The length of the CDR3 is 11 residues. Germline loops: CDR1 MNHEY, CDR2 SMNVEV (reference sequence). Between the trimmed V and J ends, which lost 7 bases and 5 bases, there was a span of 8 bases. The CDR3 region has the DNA TGTGCCAGCACCGTTGGGGAGACCCAGTACTTC. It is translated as CASTVGETQYF.

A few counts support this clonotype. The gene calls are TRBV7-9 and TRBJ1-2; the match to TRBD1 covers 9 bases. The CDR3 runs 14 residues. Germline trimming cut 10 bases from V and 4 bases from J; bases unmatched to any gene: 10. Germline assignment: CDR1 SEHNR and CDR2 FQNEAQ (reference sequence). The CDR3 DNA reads TGTGCCACCCTGGGACAGGGAAGGAGCTATGGCTACACCTTC. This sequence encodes CATLGQGRSYGYTF.

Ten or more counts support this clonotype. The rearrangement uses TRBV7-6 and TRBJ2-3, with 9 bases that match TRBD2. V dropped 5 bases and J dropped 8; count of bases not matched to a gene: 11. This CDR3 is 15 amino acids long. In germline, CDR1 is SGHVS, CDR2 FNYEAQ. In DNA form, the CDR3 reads TGTGCCAGCAGCCCCCAGAGCGGGGGGTTTGGTACGCAGTATTTT. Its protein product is CASSPQSGGFGTQYF.

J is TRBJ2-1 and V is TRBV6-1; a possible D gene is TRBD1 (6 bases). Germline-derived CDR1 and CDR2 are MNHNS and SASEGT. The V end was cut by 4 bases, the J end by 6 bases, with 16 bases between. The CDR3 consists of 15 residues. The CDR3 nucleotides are TGTGCCAGCAGTGGGGTGGGGAAAGGGGGCAATGAGCAGTTCTTC. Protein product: CASSGVGKGGNEQFF.

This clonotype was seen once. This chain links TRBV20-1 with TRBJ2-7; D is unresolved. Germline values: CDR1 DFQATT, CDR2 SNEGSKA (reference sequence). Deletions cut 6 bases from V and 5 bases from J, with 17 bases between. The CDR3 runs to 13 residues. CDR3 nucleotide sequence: TGCAGTGCACGTCAGACCCCCCGGGACGAGCAGTACTTC. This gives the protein CSARQTPRDEQYF.

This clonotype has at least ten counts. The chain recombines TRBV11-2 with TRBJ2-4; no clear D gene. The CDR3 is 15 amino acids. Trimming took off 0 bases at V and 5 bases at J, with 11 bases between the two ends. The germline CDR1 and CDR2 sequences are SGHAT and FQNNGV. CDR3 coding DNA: TGTGCCAGCAGCTTAGAGCCTTCGATGGAAAACATTCAGTACTTC. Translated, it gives CASSLEPSMENIQYF.

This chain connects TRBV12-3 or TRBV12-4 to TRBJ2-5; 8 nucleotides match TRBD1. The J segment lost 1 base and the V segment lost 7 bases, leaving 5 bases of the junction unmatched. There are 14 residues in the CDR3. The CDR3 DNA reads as TGTGCCAGCAACATCCAGGGGGCCCAAGAGACCCAGTACTTC. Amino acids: CASNIQGAQETQYF.

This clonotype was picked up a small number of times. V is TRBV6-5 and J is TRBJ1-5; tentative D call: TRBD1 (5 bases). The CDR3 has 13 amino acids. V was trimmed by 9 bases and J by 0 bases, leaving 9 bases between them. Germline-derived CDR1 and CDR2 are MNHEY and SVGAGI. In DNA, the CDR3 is TGTGCCAGTCAGGGAAATAGCAATCAGCCCCAGCATTTT. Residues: CASQGNSNQPQHF.

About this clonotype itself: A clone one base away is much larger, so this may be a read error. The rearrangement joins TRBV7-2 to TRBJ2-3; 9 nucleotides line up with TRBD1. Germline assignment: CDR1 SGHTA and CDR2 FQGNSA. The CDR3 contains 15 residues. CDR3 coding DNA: TGTGCCAGCAGCCCCGGGACAGGGTATGGAGATACGCAGTGTTTT. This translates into CASSPGTGYGDTQCF.

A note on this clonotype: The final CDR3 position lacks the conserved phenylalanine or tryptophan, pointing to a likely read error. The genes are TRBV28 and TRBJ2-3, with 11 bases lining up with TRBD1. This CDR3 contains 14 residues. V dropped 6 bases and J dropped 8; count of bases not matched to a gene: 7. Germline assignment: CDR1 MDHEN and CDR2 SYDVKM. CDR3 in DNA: TGTGCCAGCAGACCCCCGGGACAGGGGGGTACGCAGTATTTG. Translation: CASRPPGQGGTQYL.

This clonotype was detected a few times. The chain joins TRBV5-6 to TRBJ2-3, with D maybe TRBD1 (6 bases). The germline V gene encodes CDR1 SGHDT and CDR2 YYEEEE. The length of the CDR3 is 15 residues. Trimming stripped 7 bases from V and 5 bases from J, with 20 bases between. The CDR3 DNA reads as TGTGCCAGCTGGTTCCAGGAAGGGGGAAGAGATACGCAGTATTTT. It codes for CASWFQEGGRDTQYF.

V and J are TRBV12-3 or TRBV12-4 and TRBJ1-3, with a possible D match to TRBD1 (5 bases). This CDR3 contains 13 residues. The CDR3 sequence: CKIRDDSSRRIYF. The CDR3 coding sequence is TGTAAAATCCGGGACGACTCTTCGCGCCGCATATATTTT.

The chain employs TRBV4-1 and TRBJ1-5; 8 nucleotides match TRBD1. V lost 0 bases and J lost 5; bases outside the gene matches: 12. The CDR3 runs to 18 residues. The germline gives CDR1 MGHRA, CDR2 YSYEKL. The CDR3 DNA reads TGCGCCAGCAGCCAAGAAAAATTATTAGACAGGGGTCATCAGCCCCAGCATTTT. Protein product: CASSQEKLLDRGHQPQHF.

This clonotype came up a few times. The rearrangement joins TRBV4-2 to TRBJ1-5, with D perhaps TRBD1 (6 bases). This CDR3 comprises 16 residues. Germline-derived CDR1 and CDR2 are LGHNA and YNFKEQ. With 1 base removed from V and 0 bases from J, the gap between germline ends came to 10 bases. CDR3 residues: CASSQVWTDSNQPQHF. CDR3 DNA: TGTGCCAGCAGCCAAGTTTGGACAGATAGCAATCAGCCCCAGCATTTT.

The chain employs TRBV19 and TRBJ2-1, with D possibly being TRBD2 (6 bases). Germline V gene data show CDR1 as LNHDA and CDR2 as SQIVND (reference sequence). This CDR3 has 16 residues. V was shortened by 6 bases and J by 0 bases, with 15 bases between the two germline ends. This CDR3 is CASSRDSPRSYNEQFF. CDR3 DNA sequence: TGTGCCAGTAGCCGGGACTCTCCACGCTCCTACAATGAGCAGTTCTTC.